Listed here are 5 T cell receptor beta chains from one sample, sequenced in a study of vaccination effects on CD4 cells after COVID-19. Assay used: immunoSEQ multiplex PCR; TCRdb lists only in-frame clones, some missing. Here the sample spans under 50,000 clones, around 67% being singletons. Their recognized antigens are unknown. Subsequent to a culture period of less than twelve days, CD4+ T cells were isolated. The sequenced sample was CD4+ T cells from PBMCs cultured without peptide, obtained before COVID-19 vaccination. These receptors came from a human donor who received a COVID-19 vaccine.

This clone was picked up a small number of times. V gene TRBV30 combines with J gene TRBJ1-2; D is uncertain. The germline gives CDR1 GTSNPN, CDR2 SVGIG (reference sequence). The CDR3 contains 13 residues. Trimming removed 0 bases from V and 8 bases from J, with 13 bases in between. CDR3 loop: CAWSVRRLGGYTF. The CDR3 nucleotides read TGTGCCTGGAGTGTACGACGATTGGGGGGCTACACCTTC.

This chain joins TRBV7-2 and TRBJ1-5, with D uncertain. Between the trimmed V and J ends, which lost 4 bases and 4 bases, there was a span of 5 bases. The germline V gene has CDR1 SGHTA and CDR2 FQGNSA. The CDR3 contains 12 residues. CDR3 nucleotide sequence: TGTGCCAGCAGCTGGGCAAATCAGCCCCAGCATTTT. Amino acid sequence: CASSWANQPQHF.

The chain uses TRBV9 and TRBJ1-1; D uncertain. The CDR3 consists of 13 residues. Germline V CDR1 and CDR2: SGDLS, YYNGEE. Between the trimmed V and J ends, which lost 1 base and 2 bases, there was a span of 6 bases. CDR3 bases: TGTGCCAGCAGCGTACGAAGCAACACTGAAGCTTTCTTT. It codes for CASSVRSNTEAFF.

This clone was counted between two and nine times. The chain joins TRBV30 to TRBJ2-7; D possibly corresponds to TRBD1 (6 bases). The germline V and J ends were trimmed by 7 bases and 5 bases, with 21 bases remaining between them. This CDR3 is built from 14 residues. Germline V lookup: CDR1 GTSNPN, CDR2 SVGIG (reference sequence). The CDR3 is CASHPPTGTNEQYF. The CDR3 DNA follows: TGTGCCTCTCACCCACCTACAGGGACCAACGAGCAGTACTTC.

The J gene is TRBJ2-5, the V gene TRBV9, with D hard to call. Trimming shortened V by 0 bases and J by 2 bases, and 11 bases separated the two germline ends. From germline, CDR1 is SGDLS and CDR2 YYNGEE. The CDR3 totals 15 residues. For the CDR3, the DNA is TGTGCCAGCAGCGTAGGTAGTATCCCGCAAGAGACCCAGTACTTC. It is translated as CASSVGSIPQETQYF.